This paragraph covers one T cell receptor beta chain sequence. This sample is part of a study of early T cells in non-severe SARS-CoV-2 infection. Each cDNA molecule carried a unique molecular identifier. MiXCR, run by TCRdb on the 5' RACE reads, gives a single entry per CDR3 protein. The sample records tens of thousands of distinct CDR3 sequences, 9.5% to 15% being singletons. Looked up from germline, CDR1 is SGHNT and CDR2 is YENEEA. Losses at the gene ends were 3 bases for V and 5 bases for J; bases not matched to a gene: 7. This CDR3 comprises 16 residues. The TCR was taken from an adult who was a healthcare worker with PCR-confirmed SARS-CoV-2 infection or an uninfected control (not recorded which). This chain links TRBV11-3 with TRBJ2-3; 11 bases are a match to TRBD2. Sequencing used whole blood, obtained at baseline. The CDR3 region has the DNA TGTGCCAGCAGCTTTAAAACTAGCGGGGGCCGAGATACGCAGTATTTT. The encoded protein is CASSFKTSGGRDTQYF.